A single sample is the source of the 27 T cell receptor beta chains below, sequenced in a study of T-cell memory formation after mild COVID-19. TCRdb ran MiXCR on the 5' RACE reads and lists one entry per CDR3 protein. The sample lists a few hundred thousand distinct CDR3 sequences; 14% were seen once. The specimen was PBMCs or a T cell subset sorted from them (not recorded which). The receptors were sampled from a young man who had mild COVID-19 (a few samples of this study predate the infection). Cell type and time point are not known.

This clonotype has only a few counts. V and J are TRBV7-8 and TRBJ1-6, with TRBD1 as a possible D gene (6 bases). V was cut by 6 bases and J by 6 bases, with 9 bases left in between. This CDR3 is 13 amino acids long. Germline-derived CDR1 and CDR2 are SGHVS and FQNEAQ. In nucleotides, the CDR3 is TGTGCCAGCAGAGGACAGCTTAATTCACCCCTCCACTTT. This sequence encodes CASRGQLNSPLHF.

This clonotype was picked up a small number of times. This chain joins TRBV5-1 and TRBJ2-3; TRBD2 matches at 10 bases. The CDR3 loop spans 15 amino acids. Looked up from germline, CDR1 is SGHRS and CDR2 is YFSETQ. V lost 0 bases to trimming and J lost 8 bases; unmatched junction nucleotides: 6. The CDR3 DNA reads as TGCGCCAGCAGCTTGGATACTAGCGGGGACGGTACGCAGTATTTT. Translation: CASSLDTSGDGTQYF.

This clonotype has only one observation. The chain recombines TRBV6-2 or TRBV6-3 with TRBJ1-6; D is unresolved. The V end lost 5 bases, the J end lost 13 bases, and 18 bases lay between the germline ends. The CDR3 has 14 amino acids. Germline CDR1 is MNHEY and CDR2 is SVGEGT. The chain's CDR3 is CASSQRPDGRPLHF. Here the CDR3 DNA reads TGTGCCAGCAGTCAACGGCCCGACGGCCGTCCCCTCCACTTT.

The V call is TRBV4-2, the J call TRBJ1-6; TRBD1 is a possible D gene (5 bases). The germline V gene encodes CDR1 LGHNA and CDR2 YNFKEQ. Trimming removed 0 bases from V and 6 bases from J, with 12 bases in between. This CDR3 is built from 16 residues. The CDR3 DNA reads as TGTGCCAGCAGCCAAGATGTCGGGGGACTTAATTCACCCCTCCACTTT. Encoded protein: CASSQDVGGLNSPLHF.

The chain joins TRBV4-1 to TRBJ2-5, with D maybe TRBD2 (5 bases). The CDR3 has 14 residues. The ends were cut back, 5 bases at V and 0 bases at J, with 10 bases in the middle. Looked up from germline, CDR1 is MGHRA and CDR2 is YSYEKL. The CDR3 region has the DNA TGCGCCAGCAGCTGGGCCGGGGACCAAGAGACCCAGTACTTC. It yields the protein CASSWAGDQETQYF.

This clonotype was observed a few times. The V call is TRBV7-2, the J call TRBJ1-5; 10 nucleotides match TRBD1. This CDR3 comprises 15 residues. In germline, CDR1 is SGHTA, CDR2 FQGNSA. Unmatched junction bases numbered 7, after V lost 5 bases and J lost 6 bases. In nucleotides, the CDR3 is TGTGCCAGCAGCATACAGACAGGGGGCAGTCAGCCCCAGCATTTT. Protein product: CASSIQTGGSQPQHF.

This chain uses TRBV10-3 with TRBJ2-7; weak D call: TRBD1 (6 bases). The germline V and J ends were trimmed by 2 bases and 3 bases, with 11 bases remaining between them. The CDR3 sequence is 14 residues long. CDR1 and CDR2 (germline): ENHRY, SYGVKD. CDR3 DNA: TGTGCCATCAGTGAGGAGACAGGAGTCTACGAGCAGTACGTC. Residues: CAISEETGVYEQYV.

The sample holds a few counts of this clonotype. This sequence joins TRBV6-2 or TRBV6-3 and TRBJ2-2; 8 nucleotides agree with TRBD1. The junction had 8 bases not matched to a gene; V was cut back by 5 bases and J by 6 bases. The CDR3 totals 15 residues. The germline CDR1 and CDR2 sequences are MNHEY and SVGEGT. CDR3 sequence (DNA): TGTGCCAGCAGTGTTGACAGGGGAGCGCCCGGGGAGCTGTTTTTT. It codes for CASSVDRGAPGELFF.

This chain uses TRBV7-2 with TRBJ1-6; 8 bases agree with TRBD1. This CDR3 is 14 amino acids long. The germline V gene encodes CDR1 SGHTA and CDR2 FQGNSA. V lost 11 bases, J lost 5 bases, and 8 bases stayed unmatched. The CDR3 bases are TGTGCCTGGGGCAGGGGGCTTAATAATTCACCCCTCCACTTT. As protein: CAWGRGLNNSPLHF.

This chain uses TRBV2 with TRBJ1-1, with 7 nucleotides matching TRBD1. With 6 bases clipped from V and 3 bases from J, the junction kept 10 bases outside the gene matches. This CDR3 is built from 15 residues. Germline V gives CDR1 SNHLY, CDR2 FYNNEI. The CDR3 DNA is TGTGCCAGCAGCCAGGGGCAGGGGGAGGACACTGAAGCTTTCTTT. Translation gives CASSQGQGEDTEAFF.

This clonotype was counted a few times. The chain has TRBV28 and TRBJ2-3; no reliable D call. Trimming cost V 7 bases and J 5 bases, with 10 bases left between them. This CDR3 has 12 amino acids. Germline CDR1 reads MDHEN; CDR2 reads SYDVKM. The CDR3 region is CASNGSGDTQYF. The DNA for the CDR3 is TGTGCCAGCAATGGGTCGGGAGATACGCAGTATTTT.

This clonotype was seen many times. V and J are TRBV7-9 and TRBJ2-3; D perhaps matches TRBD1 (5 bases). The germline V gene has CDR1 SEHNR and CDR2 FQNEAQ (reference sequence). The CDR3 consists of 13 residues. The germline V and J ends were trimmed by 11 bases and 5 bases, with 17 bases remaining between them. CDR3 nucleotides: TGTGCCCAAGATCCAGGGTTGGGAGATACGCAGTATTTT. Encoded protein: CAQDPGLGDTQYF.

V gene TRBV6-6 combines with J gene TRBJ2-7; weak D call: TRBD1 (6 bases). This CDR3 has 14 residues. Trimming took off 5 bases at V and 6 bases at J, with 17 bases between the two ends. Looked up from germline, CDR1 is MNHNY and CDR2 is SVGAGI (reference sequence). The CDR3 is CASSLGQPPSEQYF. The DNA for the CDR3 is TGTGCCAGCAGTCTGGGACAACCGCCCTCCGAGCAGTACTTC.

Many counts were recorded for this clonotype. V is TRBV3-1 and J is TRBJ2-5; TRBD2 matches at 11 bases. V was clipped by 5 bases and J by 3 bases; unmatched bases: 8. The V gene's germline CDR1 is LGHDT and CDR2 YNNKEL (reference sequence). There are 16 residues in the CDR3. This chain's CDR3 is CASSAALAGGKETQYF. CDR3 sequence (DNA): TGTGCCAGCAGCGCCGCTTTAGCGGGGGGGAAAGAGACCCAGTACTTC.

J is TRBJ2-3 and V is TRBV7-2; possibly TRBD2 for D (5 bases). Trimming stripped 3 bases from V and 3 bases from J, with 16 bases between. The CDR3 has 16 residues. Per germline, CDR1 SGHTA and CDR2 FQGNSA. The DNA of the CDR3 is TGTGCCAGCAGCTTGTGGAGCGGAGCGGCGACAGATACGCAGTATTTT. It is translated as CASSLWSGAATDTQYF.

This clonotype was detected only a few times. This rearrangement joins TRBV4-2 to TRBJ2-1; 10 bases fit TRBD2. The CDR3 is 17 residues long. After removal of 4 bases from V and 4 bases from J, the junction contained 10 bases not matched to a gene. Germline V gives CDR1 LGHNA, CDR2 YNFKEQ. As DNA, the CDR3 is TGTGCCAGCAGCCTTAACGGCGGGACTAGCGAATACAATGAGCAGTTCTTC. It translates to CASSLNGGTSEYNEQFF.

This clonotype was picked up a small number of times. This rearrangement joins TRBV6-5 to TRBJ2-7, with TRBD1 matching 7 bases. Germline V CDR1 and CDR2: MNHEY, SVGAGI. Unmatched junction bases numbered 10, after V lost 5 bases and J lost 3 bases. The CDR3 runs to 15 residues. For the CDR3, the DNA is TGTGCCAGCAGTCCAAGACAGGGAGTAGGCTACGAGCAGTACTTC. Translation: CASSPRQGVGYEQYF.

A few counts support this clonotype. The V call is TRBV14, the J call TRBJ1-1; 7 bases line up with TRBD1. The CDR3 has 14 residues. Germline CDR1 SGHDN, CDR2 FVKESK. Trimming at V came to 1 base and at J to 4 bases, leaving 3 bases not matched to a gene. DNA for the CDR3: TGTGCCAGCAGCCAAGTAACAGGGGCCACTGAAGCTTTCTTT. It codes for CASSQVTGATEAFF.

This rearrangement joins TRBV7-9 to TRBJ2-1; TRBD2 agrees at 7 bases. Germline assignment: CDR1 SEHNR and CDR2 FQNEAQ (reference sequence). The CDR3 spans 14 residues. The J segment lost 10 bases and the V segment lost 6 bases, leaving 12 bases of the junction unmatched. The CDR3 DNA follows: TGTGCCAGCAGTCACAGCGGGGATTTGAACGAGCAGTTCTTC. Residues: CASSHSGDLNEQFF.

The chain combines TRBV28 with TRBJ2-1; D ambiguous. This CDR3 has 11 residues. Germline loops: CDR1 MDHEN, CDR2 SYDVKM. Deletions cut 10 bases from V and 7 bases from J, with 11 bases between. The CDR3 DNA follows: TGTGCCACCCATCCCAGGAATGAGCAGTTCTTC. The encoded protein is CATHPRNEQFF.

This clonotype was detected a few times. The chain has TRBV7-9 and TRBJ1-2, with a tentative D call TRBD1 (5 bases). The CDR3 covers 14 residues. V dropped 3 bases and J dropped 8 bases, with 16 bases sitting between them. Germline V CDR1 and CDR2: SEHNR, FQNEAQ (reference sequence). DNA for the CDR3: TGTGCCAGCAGCTTGCGGGACCAGATAGAAGGCTACACCTTC. It encodes CASSLRDQIEGYTF.

The chain combines TRBV14 with TRBJ2-3; D gene ambiguous. The CDR3 loop spans 15 amino acids. Trimming pared 1 base from V and 3 bases from J, leaving 11 bases between. From germline, CDR1 is SGHDN and CDR2 FVKESK. The CDR3 spells CASSQVGLPTDTQYF. CDR3 DNA sequence: TGTGCCAGCAGCCAAGTCGGCCTTCCTACAGATACGCAGTATTTT.

The chain is built from TRBV4-3 and TRBJ2-3, with 8 bases fitting TRBD2. CDR1 is LGHNA, CDR2 YSLEER, per germline. This CDR3 comprises 17 residues. V shed 1 base, J shed 0 bases, and the junction held 6 bases outside the gene matches. CDR3 region: CASSQVGVAGSTDTQYF. The CDR3 nucleotides read TGCGCCAGCAGCCAAGTGGGGGTAGCGGGGAGCACAGATACGCAGTATTTT.

This clonotype was seen a handful of times. The chain carries TRBV7-9 and TRBJ2-5; perhaps TRBD1 as D (6 bases). CDR3 length: 14 residues. Germline V gene lookup returns CDR1 SEHNR and CDR2 FQNEAQ (reference sequence). The ends were cut back, 4 bases at V and 5 bases at J, with 14 bases in the middle. The CDR3 here is CASSWSSGAETQYF. The CDR3 nucleotides are TGTGCCAGCAGCTGGTCCTCAGGGGCGGAGACCCAGTACTTC.

The V gene is TRBV20-1, the J gene TRBJ1-1; D remains ambiguous. Germline assignment: CDR1 DFQATT and CDR2 SNEGSKA (reference sequence). V was pared by 2 bases and J by 10 bases, with 20 bases between. The CDR3 length is 14 residues. CDR3 residues: CSARYGNLPSGAFF. Written as DNA, the CDR3 is TGCAGTGCTAGATACGGGAACCTCCCCTCGGGAGCTTTCTTT.

The V gene is TRBV4-1, the J gene TRBJ1-2; D gene ambiguous. The ends were cut back, 0 bases at V and 6 bases at J, with 11 bases in the middle. This CDR3 contains 14 residues. Germline V gene data show CDR1 as MGHRA and CDR2 as YSYEKL. The CDR3 DNA reads as TGCGCCAGCAGCCAAGATAGGCGGGCAAATGGCTACACCTTC. This sequence encodes CASSQDRRANGYTF.

The chain is built from TRBV5-6 and TRBJ1-1; no firm D call. Trimming removed 0 bases at V and 0 bases at J, with 15 bases between. From germline, CDR1 is SGHDT and CDR2 YYEEEE. The CDR3 has 17 residues. CDR3 sequence: CASSLGAADGMNTEAFF. For the CDR3, the DNA is TGTGCCAGCAGCTTGGGGGCCGCGGACGGAATGAACACTGAAGCTTTCTTT.